This T cell receptor beta chain appears in the sequencing data of a study of identical twins. Findings of the study overall: Zero-insertion findings could be partly confounded by invariant cells (MAIT and iNKT cells). Alpha sequences out of frame and shared by twins had excess low generation probability.

As for this clonotype: Antigen: not known.

MiXCR, run by TCRdb on the 5' RACE reads, gives a single entry per CDR3 protein. The table shows roughly 1,500,000 distinct CDR3 sequences, with around 29% occurring only once. CDR1 and CDR2 from the germline V gene are MNHEY and SVGAGI. The CDR3 loop spans 16 amino acids. The ends lost 1 base at V and 7 bases at J; junction bases unmatched: 3. Sequenced material: cord blood. This receptor was identified in a newborn girl in good health. The chain is built from TRBV6-5 and TRBJ2-1; TRBD2 matches at 14 bases. The chain's CDR3 is CASSYWGLAGANEQFF. CDR3 nucleotides: TGTGCCAGCAGTTACTGGGGACTAGCGGGGGCAAATGAGCAGTTCTTC.